The next 12 T cell receptor beta chains were all read from a single sample in a study of T-cell memory formation after mild COVID-19. TCRdb redid the calling of the 5' RACE reads with MiXCR, one entry per CDR3 protein. In the table there are about 470,000 distinct CDR3 sequences, 15% to 20% of which are singletons. Specimen: PBMCs or a T cell subset sorted from them (not recorded which). These receptors were obtained from an adult woman who had mild COVID-19 (a few samples of this study predate the infection). Cell type and time point are not known.

The J gene is TRBJ1-2, the V gene TRBV5-1; no definite D call. CDR3 length: 14 amino acids. Looked up from germline, CDR1 is SGHRS and CDR2 is YFSETQ. Trimming took off 4 bases at V and 0 bases at J, with 10 bases between the two ends. CDR3 region: CASSPGFPNYGYTF. DNA for the CDR3: TGCGCCAGCAGCCCCGGGTTCCCTAACTATGGCTACACCTTC.

The sample holds a few counts of this clonotype. The genes are TRBV27 and TRBJ1-2, with D unclear. With 2 bases removed from V and 4 bases from J, the gap between germline ends came to 17 bases. The germline V gene encodes CDR1 MNHEY and CDR2 SMNVEV (reference sequence). CDR3 size: 16 residues. As DNA, the CDR3 is TGTGCCAGCAGTTTAAACTCAGGCCTGATATCCTATGGCTACACCTTC. It translates to CASSLNSGLISYGYTF.

The V call is TRBV27, the J call TRBJ2-7, with 9 bases lining up with TRBD1. V gave up 6 bases and J gave up 7 bases; unmatched junction bases: 13. There are 15 residues in the CDR3. The germline gives CDR1 MNHEY, CDR2 SMNVEV (reference sequence). CDR3 protein: CASRPRDRVLGEQYF. CDR3 nucleotide sequence: TGTGCCAGCAGACCCCGGGACAGGGTTTTGGGGGAGCAGTACTTC.

At least ten counts were recorded for this clonotype. The chain couples TRBV5-1 to TRBJ1-3; 10 nucleotides match TRBD1. With 0 bases clipped from V and 1 base from J, the junction kept 7 bases outside the gene matches. Per the germline V gene, CDR1 is SGHRS and CDR2 is YFSETQ. The CDR3 loop spans 18 amino acids. The CDR3 is CASSLGQGAARSGNTIYF. The CDR3 nucleotides are TGCGCCAGCAGCTTGGGACAGGGGGCTGCACGGTCTGGAAACACCATATATTTT.

This clonotype was detected a few times. One end of the junction does not line up with germline, which may come from a read error. The chain links TRBV6-5 to TRBJ2-1; 8 bases match TRBD1. The CDR3 totals 15 residues. CDR1 is MNHEY, CDR2 SVGAGI, per germline. CDR3 nucleotide sequence: TGTGCCAGCAGACCCGACAGGGGAGTCTACTATGAGCAGTTCTTC. Residues: CASRPDRGVYYEQFF.

This clonotype was counted a few times. This chain links TRBV29-1 with TRBJ2-3; D perhaps matches TRBD1 (6 bases). The CDR3 length is 13 residues. V was trimmed by 4 bases and J by 2 bases, leaving 10 bases between them. Germline V gene data show CDR1 as SQVTM and CDR2 as ANQGSEA. The CDR3 bases are TGCAGCGTTGCAAGGGGGAACACAGATACGCAGTATTTT. Residues: CSVARGNTDTQYF.

This chain joins TRBV6-5 and TRBJ1-5; D uncertain. In germline, CDR1 is MNHEY, CDR2 SVGAGI. There are 17 residues in the CDR3. V was trimmed by 0 bases and J by 5 bases, leaving 17 bases between them. CDR3 in DNA: TGTGCCAGCAGTTACTCGAAGGTTCAGATGAGTGATCAGCCCCAGCATTTT. Translation gives CASSYSKVQMSDQPQHF.

This clonotype came up a few times. The rearrangement links TRBV29-1 to TRBJ1-1; 7 bases line up with TRBD1. The V segment lost 4 bases and the J segment 3 bases; nucleotides outside the gene matches: 8. The CDR3 is 14 amino acids. The germline V gene encodes CDR1 SQVTM and CDR2 ANQGSEA. The CDR3 coding sequence is TGCAGCGTTGGTACACAGGGGATTGACACTGAAGCTTTCTTT. Residues: CSVGTQGIDTEAFF.

This chain uses TRBV27 with TRBJ2-7; D possibly matches TRBD1 or TRBD2 (5 bases each). Germline V gene sequence: CDR1 MNHEY, CDR2 SMNVEV (reference sequence). There are 12 residues in the CDR3. V lost 3 bases to trimming and J lost 6 bases, with 9 bases between them. CDR3 sequence: CASSFTGTEQYF. DNA for the CDR3: TGTGCCAGCAGTTTTACCGGGACCGAGCAGTACTTC.

This clonotype was detected only a few times. The rearrangement uses TRBV10-3 and TRBJ2-1, with TRBD2 matching 14 bases. This CDR3 comprises 14 residues. Per the germline V gene, CDR1 is ENHRY and CDR2 is SYGVKD. The trim removed 7 bases at V and 10 bases at J, leaving 6 bases unmatched. CDR3 loop: CAINLGLAGGEQFF. The DNA of the CDR3 is TGTGCCATCAATCTAGGACTAGCGGGAGGCGAGCAGTTCTTC.

This chain connects TRBV12-3 or TRBV12-4 to TRBJ1-1, with D perhaps TRBD1 (6 bases). Trimming removed 8 bases at V and 0 bases at J, with 13 bases between. CDR3 length equals 14 residues. CDR3 sequence reads: CASQGQIMNTEAFF. DNA of the CDR3: TGTGCCAGCCAAGGACAGATAATGAACACTGAAGCTTTCTTT.

The chain uses TRBV10-3 and TRBJ2-4; 9 bases map to TRBD1. J gave up 6 bases and V 2 bases, and 2 bases lay outside the gene matches. Germline V gene sequence: CDR1 ENHRY, CDR2 SYGVKD. The length of the CDR3 is 14 residues. The CDR3 reads CAISEGGQGNIQYF. CDR3 nucleotide sequence: TGTGCCATCAGTGAGGGGGGACAGGGAAACATTCAGTACTTC.